The 8 T cell receptor beta chains reported below all come from one sample, sequenced in a study of cytomegalovirus exposure and HLA in healthy donors. Libraries were prepared by immunoSEQ multiplex PCR; TCRdb keeps only in-frame clonotypes and omits some of them. The sample carries 110,000 or so clones, roughly 84% recorded once. Sequenced: PBMCs. The receptors were gathered from a woman younger than 35 in good health and CMV-seronegative.

The chain has TRBV7-3 and TRBJ2-1, with TRBD2 matching over 11 bases. V lost 4 bases to trimming and J lost 8 bases; unmatched junction nucleotides: 4. The germline V gene has CDR1 SGHTA and CDR2 FQGTGA. The CDR3 consists of 14 residues. CDR3 sequence (DNA): TGTGCCAGCAGCTCCGGACTAGCGGGCGATGAGCAGTTCTTC. This codes for CASSSGLAGDEQFF.

The chain employs TRBV5-1 and TRBJ1-4; D unclear. Looked up from germline, CDR1 is SGHRS and CDR2 is YFSETQ. Trimming took 5 bases from V and 8 from J, leaving 13 bases between them. The CDR3 is made up of 13 amino acids. The CDR3 sequence: CASRREEGEKLFF. The CDR3 DNA reads as TGCGCCAGCAGGAGGGAGGAGGGCGAAAAACTGTTTTTT. Looking up the rest from reference TRBV5-1 and TRBJ1-4 gives the full variable domain: KAGVTQTPRYLIKTRGQQVTLSCSPISGHRSVSWYQQTPGQGLQFLFEYFSETQRNKGNFPGRFSGRQFSNSRSEMNVSTLELGDSALYLCASRREEGEKLFFGSGTQLSVL.

The V gene is TRBV6-1, the J gene TRBJ1-5; D ambiguous. From germline, CDR1 is MNHNS and CDR2 SASEGT. V was trimmed by 3 bases and J by 3 bases, leaving 9 bases between them. The CDR3 length is 14 residues. The CDR3, as DNA: TGTGCCAGCAGTGATAACGGGATCAATCAGCCCCAGCATTTT. This translates into CASSDNGINQPQHF.

The chain uses TRBV11-2 and TRBJ2-7, with D possibly matching TRBD2 (5 bases). Germline CDR1 SGHAT, CDR2 FQNNGV. The CDR3 has 13 amino acids. V lost 3 bases and J 6 bases, leaving 12 bases between the germline ends. CDR3 region: CASSLPSLGEQYF. Here the CDR3 DNA reads TGTGCCAGCAGCTTGCCTAGCCTGGGCGAGCAGTACTTC.

The chain links TRBV5-1 to TRBJ1-2; D possibly corresponds to TRBD1 (6 bases). The CDR3 is made up of 14 amino acids. Trimming removed 5 bases from V and 4 bases from J, with 15 bases in between. Per germline, CDR1 SGHRS and CDR2 YFSETQ. CDR3 sequence (DNA): TGCGCCAGCAGTTTTTTTACAGGGCGCTATGGCTACACCTTC. This translates into CASSFFTGRYGYTF.

This clone was detected a few times. This rearrangement joins TRBV13 to TRBJ2-7; 10 bases map to TRBD1. From germline, CDR1 is PRHDT and CDR2 FYEKMQ (reference sequence). J was trimmed by 12 bases and V by 5 bases; bases with no gene match: 7. CDR3 length: 12 residues. The CDR3 DNA sequence: TGTGCCAGCAGCCCGACGGACAGGGGGATGTACTTC. It encodes CASSPTDRGMYF. Filled out from reference TRBV13 and TRBJ2-7, the complete variable domain reads AAGVIQSPRHLIKEKRETATLKCYPIPRHDTVYWYQQGPGQDPQFLISFYEKMQSDKGSIPDRFSAQQFSDYHSELNMSSLELGDSALYFCASSPTDRGMYFGPGTRLTVT.

The chain recombines TRBV15 with TRBJ2-7; D may be TRBD1 (5 bases). The CDR3 sequence is 14 residues long. Germline V gives CDR1 LNHNV, CDR2 YYDKDF (reference sequence). The V end lost 0 bases, the J end lost 3 bases, and 9 bases lay between the germline ends. The CDR3 spells CATSRDRVGYEQYF. In DNA form, the CDR3 reads TGTGCCACCAGCAGAGACAGGGTTGGCTACGAGCAGTACTTC.

The chain combines TRBV21-1 with TRBJ2-1; the table's D call, TRBD1, was not checked against the DNA. TRBV21-1 is labeled a pseudogene. This CDR3 contains 15 residues. DNA for the CDR3: TGTGCCAGCAACGGACAGGAAAGCTCCTACAATGAGCAGTTCTTC. Its translation is CASNGQESSYNEQFF.